A single sample is the source of the 2 T cell receptor beta chains below, sequenced in a study of OX40 agonist ivuxolimab in advanced cancers. TCRdb keeps only in-frame clones here, not all; method: immunoSEQ multiplex PCR. The sample holds tens of thousands of clones, just under 85% seen once. Source: CD4+ or CD8+ T cells sorted from blood, taken in a trial of the OX40 agonist ivuxolimab. These receptors came from an adult with an advanced solid tumor such as melanoma, head and neck, liver or kidney cancer.

The V gene is TRBV10-3, the J gene TRBJ1-1; a possible D gene is TRBD1 (5 bases). Deletions cut 4 bases from V and 5 bases from J, with 14 bases between. The CDR3 contains 14 residues. Germline lookup yields CDR1 ENHRY and CDR2 SYGVKD. In nucleotides, the CDR3 is TGTGCCATCAGTGGTGCGGGGGTGGGGACTGAAGCTTTCTTT. Protein sequence: CAISGAGVGTEAFF.

The chain has TRBV6-5 and TRBJ1-1; TRBD1 is a possible D gene (6 bases). Per germline, CDR1 MNHEY and CDR2 SVGAGI. The V end lost 7 bases, the J end lost 5 bases, and 17 bases lay between the germline ends. The CDR3 has 14 amino acids. The CDR3, as DNA: TGTGCCAGCACCCCGGGGCCAGGGGTAACTGAAGCTTTCTTT. Its protein is CASTPGPGVTEAFF.